This T cell receptor beta chain was obtained from a study of blood T cell repertoires in COVID-19. Overall study: COVID-19 samples collected from the United States, Italy and Spain covered acute and convalescent phases.

In the original processing: By means of reference gene primer amplification, nucleated cell counts were estimated. Sequencing was performed with immunoSEQ multiplex PCR; in TCRdb, only in-frame clones are kept and a portion is missing. D and trimming were read from the DNA, whereas the V and J calls and clone size are those reported in that table. This sample has approximately 27,000 clones, with under 85% found just once. The CDR3 totals 15 residues. The germline V gene has CDR1 SGHRS and CDR2 YFSETQ. V was trimmed by 3 bases and J by 3 bases, leaving 12 bases between them. Sequencing was performed on peripheral blood. V usage is TRBV5-1 and J usage is TRBJ2-2, with a possible D match to TRBD1 (6 bases). The clonotype comes from a man aged 70 or older with acute or convalescent COVID-19. This CDR3 is CASSSSRGYTGELFF. CDR3 coding DNA: TGCGCCAGCAGCTCTTCCAGGGGTTACACCGGGGAGCTGTTTTTT.